Sequencing of this TCR beta chain was carried out in a study of T-cell reconstitution after alpha-beta-depleted transplantation in children. Study-level results: Reported findings indicate that, about two months after transplant, alpha-beta T cells came from several hundred expanded clones, which were derived from non-depleted graft cells. Some patients owed their high day-60 TCRbeta diversity to surviving recipient T cells and thymic progenitors. Newly generated T cells supplied most T-cell counts and diversity one year post-transplant.

About this clonotype: Its antigen is not identified.

Molecular barcoding with unique molecular identifiers was used for the TCRbeta library. From the PCR reads, TCRdb called clonotypes with MiXCR, one entry per CDR3 protein. The sample shows 250,000 to 350,000 distinct CDR3 sequences, around 25% of them seen only once. This sequence originates from a male patient younger than 18 who had a stem cell transplant for acute lymphoblastic leukemia, so the T cells may come from the graft donor. The material was PBMCs, mostly from graft donor cells, obtained 180 days after TCRalphabeta/CD19-depleted stem cell transplant.

CDR3 DNA sequence: TGCAGTGCTAGAGAGATCGGGCGGGGGAACTATGGCTACACCTTC. It yields the protein CSAREIGRGNYGYTF. V is TRBV20-1 and J is TRBJ1-2; the D gene is possibly TRBD1 (5 bases). Germline V gene sequence: CDR1 DFQATT, CDR2 SNEGSKA (reference sequence). CDR3 size: 15 residues. Deletions cut 0 bases from V and 2 bases from J, with 13 bases between.